The 27 T cell receptor beta chains presented below share a single source sample, sequenced in a study of CD8 T cells in ankylosing spondylitis. TCRdb recomputed calls from the 5' RACE reads with MiXCR, one row per CDR3 protein. The sample includes 200,000 or so distinct CDR3 sequences, 15% to 20% of them seen just once. The specimen was blood, either unsorted or a sorted T cell fraction (not recorded which). These receptors all stem from a male donor aged 10-35 years with ankylosing spondylitis or in good health (not recorded which).

The chain joins TRBV7-2 to TRBJ2-7; D is undetermined. The CDR3 contains 14 residues. CDR1 is SGHTA, CDR2 FQGNSA, per germline. The V end lost 5 bases, the J end lost 0 bases, and 11 bases lay between the germline ends. CDR3 in DNA: TGTGCCAGCAGCCAAACCAGGAGCTCCTACGAGCAGTACTTC. Amino acids: CASSQTRSSYEQYF. The variable domain in full, with the rest retrieved from reference TRBV7-2 and TRBJ2-7, is GAGVSQSPSNKVTEKGKDVELRCDPISGHTALYWYRQSLGQGLEFLIYFQGNSAPDKSGLPSDRFSAERTGGSVSTLTIQRTQQEDSAVYLCASSQTRSSYEQYFGPGTRLTVT.

The chain uses TRBV12-3 or TRBV12-4 and TRBJ2-1; perhaps TRBD2 as D (5 bases). This CDR3 has 13 amino acids. V shed 0 bases and J shed 9 bases, with 9 bases lying between them. CDR3 coding DNA: TGTGCCAGCAGTTTAGCCACTAGTGGTGAGCAGTTCTTC. Translating it yields CASSLATSGEQFF.

This clonotype has at least ten counts. The chain recombines TRBV2 with TRBJ2-2; D gene uncertain. CDR1 SNHLY and CDR2 FYNNEI come from the germline V gene. Trimming pared 7 bases from V and 9 bases from J, leaving 6 bases between. This CDR3 has 10 amino acids. CDR3 sequence: CASIDRELFF. The CDR3 bases are TGTGCCAGCATCGATCGGGAGCTGTTTTTT.

About this clonotype itself: A much larger clone differs by one base, so this may be a read error. The chain recombines TRBV4-2 with TRBJ2-1; D might be TRBD2 (5 bases). The CDR3 extends over 16 amino acids. Germline CDR1 is LGHNA and CDR2 is YNFKEQ. The chain's CDR3 is CATSQDGADSYNEQFF. The CDR3 DNA is TGTGCCACCAGCCAAGATGGAGCGGACTCCTACAATGAGCAGTTCTTC.

This clonotype was seen ten or more times. The J gene is TRBJ2-1, the V gene TRBV2, with 7 bases lining up with TRBD2. This CDR3 spans 15 amino acids. V was clipped by 4 bases and J by 7 bases; unmatched bases: 10. CDR1 and CDR2 (germline): SNHLY, FYNNEI. CDR3 DNA sequence: TGTGCCAGCAGTGCTCCCAGCGGGATGGCGAATGAGCAGTTCTTC. This sequence encodes CASSAPSGMANEQFF.

This sequence joins TRBV18 and TRBJ2-3; 10 nucleotides line up with TRBD1. The J segment lost 2 bases and the V segment lost 2 bases, leaving 10 bases of the junction unmatched. This CDR3 contains 18 residues. Germline loops: CDR1 KGHSH, CDR2 LQKENI. CDR3 loop: CASSPRRSTGGYTDTQYF. The CDR3 DNA is TGTGCCAGCTCACCAAGACGATCGACAGGGGGCTACACAGATACGCAGTATTTT.

This clonotype occurred many times. V gene TRBV27 combines with J gene TRBJ2-1, with D perhaps given as TRBD1 or TRBD2 (5 bases each). Germline V gene sequence: CDR1 MNHEY, CDR2 SMNVEV (reference sequence). The V gene lost 5 bases and the J gene lost 11 bases, with 13 bases spanning the gap. This CDR3 has 12 amino acids. The CDR3 sequence: CASSVSRGKQFF. The CDR3 region has the DNA TGTGCCAGCAGTGTTTCGAGGGGTAAGCAGTTCTTC.

This clonotype was found many times. The genes are TRBV29-1 and TRBJ2-6, with no clear D. The CDR3 runs 15 residues. CDR1 and CDR2 from the germline V gene are SQVTM and ANQGSEA. V lost 7 bases, J lost 0 bases, and 13 bases lay in between. This CDR3 is CSAVRHDSGANVLTF. The CDR3, as DNA: TGCAGCGCAGTAAGACACGACTCTGGGGCCAACGTCCTGACTTTC.

This clonotype was observed at least ten times. The chain has TRBV6-2 or TRBV6-3 and TRBJ2-7; no clear D. CDR3 size: 13 residues. CDR1 is MNHEY and CDR2 is SVGEGT in the germline V gene. V was trimmed by 11 bases and J by 2 bases, leaving 16 bases between them. In DNA, the CDR3 is TGTGCCGTCGGTCCAACCGCCACCTACGAGCAGTACTTC. Its protein product is CAVGPTATYEQYF.

At least ten counts were recorded for this clonotype. CDR3 DNA: TGCGCCAGCCTCGGACAGACTGGGGATACGCAGTATTTT. Translated: CASLGQTGDTQYF. The V gene is TRBV5-1, the J gene TRBJ2-3; TRBD1 might be the D (6 bases). Germline values: CDR1 SGHRS, CDR2 YFSETQ. The CDR3 runs 13 residues. Trimming removed 7 bases at V and 6 bases at J, with 15 bases between.

This clonotype was seen ten or more times. The chain couples TRBV4-3 to TRBJ2-2, with TRBD2 matching over 10 bases. The length of the CDR3 is 19 residues. Germline CDR1 is LGHNA and CDR2 is YSLEER. V lost 0 bases and J lost 3; bases outside the gene matches: 10. CDR3: CASSQDSGLAATYTGELFF. The CDR3 nucleotides read TGCGCCAGCAGCCAAGATTCCGGACTAGCGGCTACGTACACCGGGGAGCTGTTTTTT.

This clonotype has a handful of counts. The CDR3: CASSDSTGAGELFF. The DNA of the CDR3 is TGTGCCAGCAGTGACTCGACAGGGGCCGGGGAGCTGTTTTTT. This chain connects TRBV6-4 to TRBJ2-2, with 8 positions matching TRBD1. The CDR3 contains 14 residues. Germline CDR1 MRHNA, CDR2 SNTAGT. J gave up 6 bases and V 0 bases, and 0 bases lay outside the gene matches.

This rearrangement joins TRBV29-1 to TRBJ1-2; unclear D gene. Trimming stripped 4 bases from V and 7 bases from J, with 7 bases between. CDR3 length: 10 amino acids. Germline CDR1 reads SQVTM; CDR2 reads ANQGSEA. DNA for the CDR3: TGCAGCGTTGCCTCGGGTGGCTACACCTTC. Its protein product is CSVASGGYTF.

This clonotype was seen once. This chain joins TRBV12-3 or TRBV12-4 and TRBJ2-5; 11 bases map to TRBD2. The CDR3 totals 15 residues. J lost 4 bases, V lost 6 bases, and 7 bases had no gene match. Written as DNA, the CDR3 is TGTGCCAGCAGCAAGATGACTAGCGGGATAGAGACCCAGTACTTC. It codes for CASSKMTSGIETQYF.

About this clonotype: An end of the junction differs from the germline gene, which may be a read error. This sequence joins TRBV7-2 and TRBJ2-7; D gene uncertain. CDR1 SGHTA and CDR2 FQGNSA come from the germline V gene. The CDR3 consists of 15 residues. In nucleotides, the CDR3 is TGTGACAGCAGCTTTATGCGTGGACCTACCTACGAGCAGTACTTC. This gives the protein CDSSFMRGPTYEQYF.

This clonotype was picked up a small number of times. The chain uses TRBV27 and TRBJ2-7, with 12 nucleotides matching TRBD2. Trimming removed 6 bases from V and 2 bases from J; junction bases left unmatched: 2. Looked up from germline, CDR1 is MNHEY and CDR2 is SMNVEV (reference sequence). This CDR3 spans 14 amino acids. This chain's CDR3 is CASSRLAGAYEQYF. In DNA form, the CDR3 reads TGTGCCAGCAGCCGACTAGCGGGGGCCTACGAGCAGTACTTC.

The rearrangement joins TRBV9 to TRBJ2-1; the D is unclear. CDR1 is SGDLS, CDR2 YYNGEE, per germline. The CDR3 sequence is 14 residues long. Trimming left V 0 bases short and J 6 bases short, with 10 bases between. The CDR3 region is CASSVARTSNEQFF. The CDR3 DNA sequence: TGTGCCAGCAGCGTAGCCCGGACGAGCAATGAGCAGTTCTTC.

This clonotype was seen at least ten times. This sequence joins TRBV7-9 and TRBJ1-2; no reliable D call. The V end was cut by 4 bases, the J end by 0 bases, with 9 bases between. CDR3 length equals 14 residues. CDR1 is SEHNR, CDR2 FQNEAQ, per germline (reference sequence). DNA for the CDR3: TGTGCCAGCAGCTCAAGCAGTGCTAACTATGGCTACACCTTC. Translating gives CASSSSSANYGYTF.

This clonotype was observed many times. The chain carries TRBV25-1 and TRBJ2-2, with D unresolved. This CDR3 contains 13 residues. Germline V gives CDR1 MGHDK, CDR2 SYGVNS. The V gene lost 9 bases and the J gene lost 4 bases, with 12 bases spanning the gap. The CDR3 DNA is TGTGCCAGTCAACGACCAGTCACCGGGGAGCTGTTTTTT. This encodes CASQRPVTGELFF.

The rearrangement uses TRBV7-6 and TRBJ2-6; unclear D gene. V lost 2 bases to trimming and J lost 0 bases, with 11 bases between them. The CDR3 runs 17 residues. The germline gives CDR1 SGHVS, CDR2 FNYEAQ. In DNA form, the CDR3 reads TGTGCCAGCAGCTTATTCGCAGGCAGCTCTGGGGCCAACGTCCTGACTTTC. It yields the protein CASSLFAGSSGANVLTF.

This clonotype occurred many times. V is TRBV7-6 and J is TRBJ2-1; no firm D call. Germline CDR1 SGHVS, CDR2 FNYEAQ. This CDR3 spans 13 amino acids. Trimming left V 5 bases short and J 7 bases short, with 12 bases between. Written as DNA, the CDR3 is TGTGCCAGCAGCCCCAAGGGCACGAATGAGCAGTTCTTC. It yields the protein CASSPKGTNEQFF.

This clonotype was observed a few times. The chain employs TRBV6-5 and TRBJ2-7, with 9 nucleotides matching TRBD2. This CDR3 comprises 16 residues. V was clipped by 5 bases and J by 7 bases; unmatched bases: 15. Germline V gives CDR1 MNHEY, CDR2 SVGAGI. Here the CDR3 reads CASSPRGGRAFGEQYF. CDR3 coding DNA: TGTGCCAGCAGTCCTCGAGGCGGGAGGGCCTTCGGGGAGCAGTACTTC.

Many counts were recorded for this clonotype. The gene calls are TRBV20-1 and TRBJ2-3, with 9 bases matching TRBD1. With V trimmed by 4 bases and J by 3 bases, 8 bases remained unmatched. The CDR3 covers 15 residues. Germline V gene data show CDR1 as DFQATT and CDR2 as SNEGSKA (reference sequence). In nucleotides, the CDR3 is TGCAGTGCTAATCGCCCGGACAGGGGAACAGATACGCAGTATTTT. Translation gives CSANRPDRGTDTQYF.

The table lists this clonotype with many counts. This chain connects TRBV6-2 or TRBV6-3 to TRBJ2-3; 11 bases align to TRBD2. The V gene end was trimmed by 2 bases and the J gene end by 0 bases; junction bases not matched to a gene: 4. The CDR3 loop spans 17 amino acids. Per the germline V gene, CDR1 is MNHEY and CDR2 is SVGEGT. The CDR3 coding sequence is TGTGCCAGCAGTTACCCGGGACTAGCGGACAGCACAGATACGCAGTATTTT. It codes for CASSYPGLADSTDTQYF.

The chain links TRBV29-1 to TRBJ2-1; 9 bases fit TRBD2. This CDR3 is built from 15 residues. The germline V gene has CDR1 SQVTM and CDR2 ANQGSEA. Trimming removed 2 bases from V and 8 bases from J; junction bases left unmatched: 10. CDR3 bases: TGCAGCGTTGAAACTCGGTCTAGCGGGACGTATGAGCAGTTCTTC. It translates to CSVETRSSGTYEQFF.

This clonotype turned up a few times. The chain uses TRBV10-3 and TRBJ2-7, with 8 bases lining up with TRBD1. CDR3 size: 14 residues. With V trimmed by 4 bases and J by 3 bases, 5 bases remained unmatched. Looked up from germline, CDR1 is ENHRY and CDR2 is SYGVKD. CDR3 in amino acids: CAISGGTGSYEQYV. The CDR3 DNA sequence: TGTGCCATCAGTGGTGGGACAGGCAGCTACGAGCAGTACGTC.

This clonotype was detected many times. The chain combines TRBV27 with TRBJ2-5; 13 positions agree with TRBD2. The ends lost 5 bases at V and 1 base at J; junction bases unmatched: 4. This CDR3 region has 16 residues. Germline CDR1 is MNHEY and CDR2 is SMNVEV (reference sequence). In DNA form, the CDR3 reads TGTGCCAGCAGTGCCGGGACTAGCGGGGCCCAAGAGACCCAGTACTTC. Translating it yields CASSAGTSGAQETQYF.